The clone carrying this T cell receptor (beta chain) was seen at least ten times. Its antigen is as yet unknown. The V gene's germline CDR1 is SQVTM and CDR2 ANQGSEA. Trimming removed 4 bases at V and 7 bases at J, with 15 bases between. The CDR3 spans 13 residues. From the 5' RACE reads, TCRdb called clonotypes with MiXCR, one entry per CDR3 protein. The sample includes about 120,000 distinct CDR3 sequences, about 7.2% of them seen just once. This specimen comes from a study of T cells after yellow fever vaccination. Background on the study: In the case of low-cell-number fractions, SMART-Seq v4 Ultra Low Input was used for preparation. Study observations and caveats: Relatively few clonotypes were ones that appeared in both CD4 and CD8 compartments. The secondary response was weaker, and its peak arrived faster, on day 5 versus 15.

V usage is TRBV29-1 and J usage is TRBJ2-3, with D perhaps matching TRBD2 (6 bases). This specimen consisted of CD4+ T cells sorted from PBMCs, obtained about 49 days after the first yellow fever vaccination. The sequence was collected from a man between 18 and 29 years old who received the YFV17D yellow fever vaccine. DNA for the CDR3: TGCAGCGTTGTGGGCGGGATAGGTAATACGCAGTATTTT. It translates to CSVVGGIGNTQYF.